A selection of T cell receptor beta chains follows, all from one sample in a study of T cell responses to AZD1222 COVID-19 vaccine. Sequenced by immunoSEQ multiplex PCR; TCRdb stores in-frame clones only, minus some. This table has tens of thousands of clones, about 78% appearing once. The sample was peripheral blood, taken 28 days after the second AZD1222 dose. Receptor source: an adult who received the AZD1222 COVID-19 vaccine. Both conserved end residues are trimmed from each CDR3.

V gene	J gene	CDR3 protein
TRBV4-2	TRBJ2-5	ASSGTRLAGGETQY
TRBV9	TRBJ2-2	ASSVAAGGYSTGELF
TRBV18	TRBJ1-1	ASSLGQNTEAF
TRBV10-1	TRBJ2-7	ASSESGGSEQY
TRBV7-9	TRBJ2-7	ASSLAGGTAYEQY
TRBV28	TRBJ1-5	ASSLFPDRVRGPNQPQH
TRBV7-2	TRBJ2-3	ASSLGVRTQY
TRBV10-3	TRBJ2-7	AARGDQYEQY
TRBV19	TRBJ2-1	ASKGSGRHNEQF
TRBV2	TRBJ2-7	ASSGIWTGSYEQY
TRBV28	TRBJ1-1	ASSLGGLNTEAF
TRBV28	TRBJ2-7	ASTSTLSYEQY
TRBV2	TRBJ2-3	ASSGPAGANTDTQY
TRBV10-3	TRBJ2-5	AISETGRQETQY
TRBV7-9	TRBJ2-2	ASSHPGLDTGELF
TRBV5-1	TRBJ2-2	ASSTSGGLGTGELF
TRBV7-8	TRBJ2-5	ASSPGTSRTLSSPY
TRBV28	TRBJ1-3	ASSLFGQGSGNTIY
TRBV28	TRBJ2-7	ASRGTTGEQY
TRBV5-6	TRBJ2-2	ASSSLERLTGELF
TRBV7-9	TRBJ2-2	ASSPRGRRELF
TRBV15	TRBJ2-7	ATSRGPGGGYEQY
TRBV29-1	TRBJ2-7	SVGYPGTGSYEQY
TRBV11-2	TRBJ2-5	ASSFQGKETQY
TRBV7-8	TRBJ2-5	ASSFDGRRETQY
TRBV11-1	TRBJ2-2	AGSSGGRSGELF
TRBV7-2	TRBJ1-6	ASSLGGTGVNSPLH
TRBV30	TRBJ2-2	AWTQQGLRTGELF
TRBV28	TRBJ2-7	ASSRIGSPAYEQY
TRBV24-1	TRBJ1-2	ATSGTGTGVLSLGGYT
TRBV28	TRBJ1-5	ASSQEGEGYQPQH
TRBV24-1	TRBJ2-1	ATSERLAGGLEQF
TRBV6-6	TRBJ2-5	ASSSTGEGAETQY
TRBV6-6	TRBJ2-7	ASRHYSYEQY
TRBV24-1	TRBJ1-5	ATSDFGNQPQH
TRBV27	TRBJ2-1	ASYTRGGGNEQF
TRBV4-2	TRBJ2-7	ASSQTWLGSEQY
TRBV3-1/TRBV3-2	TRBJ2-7	ASSRERGEQY
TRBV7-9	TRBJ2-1	ASSLVQNAPARNEQF
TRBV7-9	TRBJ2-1	ASSLEGLAINEQF
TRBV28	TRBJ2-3	ASSFLGGVSADTQY
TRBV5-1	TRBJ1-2	ASSLFFSSLEQNYGYT
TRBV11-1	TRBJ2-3	ASSPLAGAARGTQY
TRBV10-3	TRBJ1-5	ANTTGYSNQPQH
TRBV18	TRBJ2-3	ASSRTGKETDTQY
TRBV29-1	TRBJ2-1	SVDGRGQYNEQF
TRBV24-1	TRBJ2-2	ATRDLGATGELF
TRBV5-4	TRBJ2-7	ASSYAGGTYEQY
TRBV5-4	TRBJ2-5	ASSLVPGGQETQY
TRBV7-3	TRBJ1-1	ASSFLPGQGPTEAF
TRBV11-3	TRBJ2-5	ASSQGGMGETQY
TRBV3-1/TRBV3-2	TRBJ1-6	ASSQDVSPLH
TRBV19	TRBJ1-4	ASSMRQNEKLF
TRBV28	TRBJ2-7	ASSLGRGLPY
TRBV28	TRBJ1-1	ASSFGGFGVTAF
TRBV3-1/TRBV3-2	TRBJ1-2	ASSQADGDYGYT
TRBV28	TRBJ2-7	ASSSGQAIPYEQY